The rows below give T cell receptor beta chains drawn from one sample of a study of T cell changes during pregnancy in multiple sclerosis. The repertoire was sequenced with immunoSEQ multiplex PCR; TCRdb's copy has only in-frame clones and lacks some. The sample lists about 76,000 clones; 80% to 95% were seen once. This specimen consisted of peripheral blood, obtained in the first trimester of pregnancy. Receptor source: a female donor in good health, enrolled as a control in a pregnancy study. CDR3s include the opening cysteine and the closing phenylalanine or tryptophan. The D gene is left open where the match is weak. Expanded clones get a size class; other rows say once, few or many, or leave the size out.

v_call,clone_size,j_call,d_call,cdr3_aa,cdr3_nt
TRBV2,NA,TRBJ1-5,TRBD1,CATNPSPGTGGQPQHF,TGTGCCACAAATCCCTCGCCCGGGACAGGCGGACAGCCCCAGCATTTT
TRBV27,NA,TRBJ2-7,TRBD2,CASSPGLALSYEQYF,TGTGCCAGCAGTCCGGGACTAGCGCTTTCCTACGAGCAGTACTTC
TRBV27,NA,TRBJ1-5,TRBD1,CASSSESTGQGQPQHF,TGTGCCAGCAGTTCAGAATCGACAGGGCAGGGCCAGCCCCAGCATTTT
TRBV2,few,TRBJ1-5,TRBD1,CASRRDSNQPQHF,TGTGCCAGCAGGCGGGACAGTAATCAGCCCCAGCATTTT
TRBV7-2,once,TRBJ2-7,TRBD1,CASSPRRTGTYEQYF,TGTGCCAGCAGCCCTAGACGGACAGGGACCTACGAGCAGTACTTC
TRBV29-1,NA,TRBJ2-7,NA,CSIQVGGSYEQYF,TGCAGTATACAGGTTGGTGGGTCCTACGAGCAGTACTTC
TRBV6-5,NA,TRBJ2-1,TRBD1,CASSPQGWIDEQFF,TGTGCCAGCAGCCCACAGGGGTGGATAGATGAGCAGTTCTTC
TRBV10-3,NA,TRBJ2-5,NA,CAISRLDSSGETQYF,TGTGCCATCAGCCGACTTGACAGCTCGGGAGAGACCCAGTACTTC
TRBV14,NA,TRBJ2-5,NA,CASSRRQSKGETQYF,TGTGCCAGCAGCCGCCGACAGTCTAAGGGCGAGACCCAGTACTTC
TRBV5-1,NA,TRBJ2-3,TRBD1,CASSFRDRGTDTQYF,TGCGCCAGCAGCTTCCGGGACAGGGGAACAGATACGCAGTATTTT
TRBV19,NA,TRBJ1-5,TRBD1,CASSITRTGGQPQHF,TGTGCCAGTAGTATTACGCGGACAGGGGGTCAGCCCCAGCATTTT
TRBV28,NA,TRBJ1-1,TRBD1,CASKVGGAITEAFF,TGTGCCAGCAAGGTAGGGGGCGCGATCACTGAAGCTTTCTTT
TRBV11-3,NA,TRBJ1-5,TRBD1,CASSPGTGGGQPQHF,TGTGCCAGCAGCCCCGGGACAGGTGGGGGCCAGCCCCAGCATTTT
TRBV30,NA,TRBJ2-7,TRBD2,CAWSKGRTSGRAYEQYF,TGTGCCTGGAGTAAAGGGAGGACTAGCGGGAGGGCCTACGAGCAGTACTTC
TRBV28,NA,TRBJ2-7,NA,CASSFRVNSYEQYF,TGTGCCAGCAGTTTTCGGGTGAACTCCTACGAGCAGTACTTC
TRBV5-8,NA,TRBJ2-7,NA,CASSLQGSGEQYF,TGTGCCAGCAGCTTGCAGGGGTCTGGGGAGCAGTACTTC
TRBV5-1,NA,TRBJ2-5,NA,CASSLMTSQETQYF,TGCGCCAGCAGCTTGATGACAAGCCAAGAGACCCAGTACTTC